These 21 T cell receptor beta chains were all obtained from the same sample, sequenced in a study of a mutant IDH1 vaccine in newly diagnosed glioma. The assay was immunoSEQ multiplex PCR, and TCRdb's table has in-frame clones only and misses some. This table holds some 21,000 clones, approximately 85% found once. As for time point: baseline, week 1 (first vaccination visit). Sample treatment: pre-vaccination baseline after standard-of-care therapy. The specimen comprised PBMCs, sampled from a glioma patient treated with radiotherapy, temozolomide or both. The receptors originated from a middle-aged man with glioma.

V usage is TRBV5-1 and J usage is TRBJ1-3; D perhaps matches TRBD1 (6 bases). Germline CDR1 is SGHRS and CDR2 is YFSETQ. The CDR3 length is 15 residues. The V end was cut by 2 bases, the J end by 0 bases, with 9 bases between. The CDR3 spells CASSFTGISGNTIYF. CDR3 nucleotide sequence: TGCGCCAGCAGCTTCACAGGGATCTCTGGAAACACCATATATTTT. Complete variable domain (other parts from reference TRBV5-1 and TRBJ1-3): KAGVTQTPRYLIKTRGQQVTLSCSPISGHRSVSWYQQTPGQGLQFLFEYFSETQRNKGNFPGRFSGRQFSNSRSEMNVSTLELGDSALYLCASSFTGISGNTIYFGEGSWLTVV.

The rearrangement uses TRBV10-3 and TRBJ2-6; D ambiguous. This CDR3 comprises 17 residues. V lost 4 bases and J 0 bases, leaving 13 bases between the germline ends. The V gene's germline CDR1 is ENHRY and CDR2 SYGVKD. In DNA form, the CDR3 reads TGTGCCATCAGTGTCGGTGGTATCGACTCTGGGGCCAACGTCCTGACTTTC. It codes for CAISVGGIDSGANVLTF.

The genes are TRBV6-4 and TRBJ2-2; 8 nucleotides line up with TRBD2. Germline CDR1 is MRHNA and CDR2 is SNTAGT. This CDR3 spans 14 amino acids. The V gene end was trimmed by 9 bases and the J gene end by 3 bases; junction bases not matched to a gene: 6. Here the CDR3 reads CASKRETDTGELFF. CDR3 DNA sequence: TGTGCCAGTAAGCGGGAGACGGACACCGGGGAGCTGTTTTTT.

The V call is TRBV5-6, the J call TRBJ2-7, with D tentatively TRBD1 or TRBD2 (5 bases each). CDR1 is SGHDT and CDR2 is YYEEEE in the germline V gene. This CDR3 is 15 amino acids long. V gave up 0 bases and J gave up 2 bases, with 12 bases separating them. The CDR3 region is CASSLGGRATYEQYV. In nucleotides, the CDR3 is TGTGCCAGCAGCTTGGGGGGACGGGCCACCTACGAGCAGTACGTC.

The rearrangement uses TRBV2 and TRBJ1-2, with D hard to call. The CDR3 consists of 12 residues. Trimming took 3 bases from V and 2 from J, leaving 4 bases between them. Germline V gene sequence: CDR1 SNHLY, CDR2 FYNNEI. The CDR3 spells CASSDTNYGYTF. CDR3 nucleotide sequence: TGTGCCAGCAGTGATACCAACTATGGCTACACCTTC.

The rearrangement links TRBV4-2 to TRBJ1-2, with D unresolved. Per the germline V gene, CDR1 is LGHNA and CDR2 is YNFKEQ. The CDR3 spans 14 residues. Trimming stripped 0 bases from V and 4 bases from J, with 9 bases between. The DNA of the CDR3 is TGTGCCAGCAGCCAAGATCTGGCAGGCTATGGCTACACCTTC. Its translation is CASSQDLAGYGYTF.

This clone was detected once. The V call is TRBV4-3, the J call TRBJ2-1, with TRBD2 matching 10 bases. The CDR3 spans 15 residues. The ends lost 6 bases at V and 6 bases at J; junction bases unmatched: 8. Germline CDR1 LGHNA, CDR2 YSLEER. The CDR3: CASSPSLAGLNEQFF. The CDR3 DNA is TGCGCCAGCAGTCCTTCACTAGCGGGACTCAATGAGCAGTTCTTC.

This clone appeared a few times. This chain connects TRBV9 to TRBJ1-1; D ambiguous. The V and J ends lost 3 bases and 1 base respectively, with 16 bases between them. The CDR3 has 16 amino acids. From germline, CDR1 is SGDLS and CDR2 YYNGEE. CDR3 amino acids: CASSGRTVVGNTEAFF. The DNA of the CDR3 is TGTGCCAGCAGCGGGCGGACGGTGGTGGGGAACACTGAAGCTTTCTTT. The entire variable domain, with the rest obtained from reference TRBV9 and TRBJ1-1, is as follows: DSGVTQTPKHLITATGQRVTLRCSPRSGDLSVYWYQQSLDQGLQFLIQYYNGEERAKGNILERFSAQQFPDLHSELNLSSLELGDSALYFCASSGRTVVGNTEAFFGQGTRLTVV.

The rearrangement uses TRBV4-2 and TRBJ1-1, with TRBD1 matching 7 bases. The CDR3 contains 14 residues. After removal of 5 bases from V and 2 bases from J, the junction contained 5 bases not matched to a gene. The germline gives CDR1 LGHNA, CDR2 YNFKEQ. The CDR3 coding sequence is TGTGCCAGCAGCTCCGGGACAGCCAACACTGAAGCTTTCTTT. Its protein is CASSSGTANTEAFF.

The CDR3 is CASRRGGSNTEAFF. In DNA, the CDR3 is TGTGCCAGCAGGAGAGGCGGCTCTAACACTGAAGCTTTCTTT. The chain joins TRBV7-2 to TRBJ1-1; no firm D call. Germline lookup yields CDR1 SGHTA and CDR2 FQGNSA. The CDR3 loop spans 14 amino acids. Trimming pared 6 bases from V and 2 bases from J, leaving 13 bases between.

The chain has TRBV4-1 and TRBJ2-2; TRBD2 aligns across 10 bases. Germline trimming cut 2 bases from V and 8 bases from J; bases unmatched to any gene: 8. CDR1 MGHRA and CDR2 YSYEKL come from the germline V gene. The CDR3 runs 16 residues. CDR3 protein: CASSQRLAGAAGELFF. In DNA form, the CDR3 reads TGCGCCAGCAGCCAACGTCTAGCGGGGGCTGCTGGGGAGCTGTTTTTT.

The rearrangement links TRBV6-5 to TRBJ1-1, with a possible D match to TRBD1 (5 bases). This CDR3 spans 15 amino acids. V dropped 0 bases and J dropped 4 bases, with 12 bases sitting between them. Germline CDR1 MNHEY, CDR2 SVGAGI. CDR3 DNA: TGTGCCAGCAGTTACTCGCCCGGGGGTGGCACTGAAGCTTTCTTT. Protein sequence: CASSYSPGGGTEAFF.

The gene calls are TRBV28 and TRBJ1-5; 8 nucleotides align to TRBD1. CDR1 and CDR2 (germline): MDHEN, SYDVKM. The V segment lost 4 bases and the J segment 1 base; nucleotides outside the gene matches: 6. CDR3 size: 16 residues. The CDR3 DNA sequence: TGTGCCAGCAGTTCCCCGGACAGGGTCAGCAATCAGCCCCAGCATTTT. This sequence encodes CASSSPDRVSNQPQHF. Full variable domain (outside the CDR3, taken from reference TRBV28 and TRBJ1-5): DVKVTQSSRYLVKRTGEKVFLECVQDMDHENMFWYRQDPGLGLRLIYFSYDVKMKEKGDIPEGYSVSREKKERFSLILESASTNQTSMYLCASSSPDRVSNQPQHFGDGTRLSIL.

The chain carries TRBV5-1 and TRBJ1-1; a weak D match, TRBD1 (5 bases). Trimming left V 4 bases short and J 1 base short, with 11 bases between. The CDR3 is 14 residues long. Germline CDR1 reads SGHRS; CDR2 reads YFSETQ. The DNA of the CDR3 is TGCGCCAGCAGCACAGGACTTCAGAACACTGAAGCTTTCTTT. It encodes CASSTGLQNTEAFF.

The V call is TRBV19, the J call TRBJ1-4; 8 bases are a match to TRBD1. This CDR3 is 15 amino acids long. Losses at the gene ends were 6 bases for V and 7 bases for J; bases not matched to a gene: 10. The germline V gene encodes CDR1 LNHDA and CDR2 SQIVND (reference sequence). This CDR3 is CASRGGQGALEKLFF. The CDR3 DNA sequence: TGTGCCAGTAGAGGAGGCCAGGGGGCGCTTGAAAAACTGTTTTTT.

This rearrangement joins TRBV30 to TRBJ2-3; tentatively, D is TRBD2 (5 bases). Looked up from germline, CDR1 is GTSNPN and CDR2 is SVGIG (reference sequence). The CDR3 runs 15 residues. Trimming left V 1 base short and J 2 bases short, with 13 bases between. The CDR3 loop is CAWSGLAHNTDTQYF. The CDR3 DNA sequence: TGTGCCTGGAGTGGGCTAGCCCACAACACAGATACGCAGTATTTT.

The gene calls are TRBV19 and TRBJ1-2; tentatively, D is TRBD1 (5 bases). Deletions cut 3 bases from V and 4 bases from J, with 15 bases between. Germline V gene lookup returns CDR1 LNHDA and CDR2 SQIVND (reference sequence). CDR3 length equals 15 residues. CDR3 coding DNA: TGTGCCAGTAGTATGGGTAAGGTCGACAGCTATGGCTACACCTTC. Translating it yields CASSMGKVDSYGYTF. Supplemented by reference TRBV19 and TRBJ1-2, the full variable domain reads DGGITQSPKYLFRKEGQNVTLSCEQNLNHDAMYWYRQDPGQGLRLIYYSQIVNDFQKGDIAEGYSVSREKKESFPLTVTSAQKNPTAFYLCASSMGKVDSYGYTFGSGTRLTVV.

This clone occurred once. The J gene is TRBJ2-7, the V gene TRBV19; a weak D match, TRBD1 (5 bases). The V gene lost 10 bases and the J gene lost 5 bases, with 12 bases spanning the gap. This CDR3 comprises 11 residues. The V gene's germline CDR1 is LNHDA and CDR2 SQIVND (reference sequence). In DNA form, the CDR3 reads TGTGCCATCCAGGGTCCGGACGAGCAGTACTTC. This translates into CAIQGPDEQYF.

The J gene is TRBJ1-5, the V gene TRBV19; D possibly corresponds to TRBD1 (5 bases). V was cut by 3 bases and J by 1 base, with 10 bases left in between. The CDR3 consists of 15 residues. Germline CDR1 reads LNHDA; CDR2 reads SQIVND (reference sequence). DNA for the CDR3: TGTGCCAGTAGTATGTGGGGACGGAGCAATCAGCCCCAGCATTTT. Protein: CASSMWGRSNQPQHF.

The chain employs TRBV9 and TRBJ1-2; no clear D. Trimming cost V 0 bases and J 5 bases, with 14 bases left between them. Germline CDR1 and CDR2: SGDLS and YYNGEE. There are 15 residues in the CDR3. CDR3 loop: CASSVDLESYYGYTF. The DNA of the CDR3 is TGTGCCAGCAGCGTAGACCTCGAATCCTATTATGGCTACACCTTC.

A single count supports this clone. The rearrangement links TRBV29-1 to TRBJ2-3; D might be TRBD1 (5 bases). The length of the CDR3 is 13 residues. V was pared by 2 bases and J by 4 bases, with 10 bases between. Per germline, CDR1 SQVTM and CDR2 ANQGSEA. For the CDR3, the DNA is TGCAGCGTTGAACGGACACAGGCAGATACGCAGTATTTT. Amino acids: CSVERTQADTQYF.